The 10 T cell receptor beta chains below all came from one sample that was sequenced in a study of blood T cell repertoires in COVID-19. Libraries were prepared by immunoSEQ multiplex PCR; TCRdb keeps only in-frame clonotypes and omits some of them. The table lists about 310,000 clones, roughly 85% of them singletons. Sequences were obtained from PBMCs or T cells enriched from blood (not recorded which). All receptors come from a woman aged 25 to 39 who had been exposed to COVID-19.

The gene calls are TRBV7-8 and TRBJ2-3; the match to TRBD1 covers 7 bases. V lost 5 bases and J lost 2; bases outside the gene matches: 10. The CDR3 is 16 amino acids. The germline V gene encodes CDR1 SGHVS and CDR2 FQNEAQ. In DNA, the CDR3 is TGTGCCAGCAGCCCGGGGACAGCAAAAGCCACAGATACGCAGTATTTT. Protein sequence: CASSPGTAKATDTQYF. Combining the CDR3 with reference TRBV7-8 and TRBJ2-3 gives the whole variable domain GAGVSQSPRYKVAKRGQDVALRCDPISGHVSLFWYQQALGQGPEFLTYFQNEAQLDKSGLPSDRFFAERPEGSVSTLKIQRTQQEDSAVYLCASSPGTAKATDTQYFGPGTRLTVL.

This rearrangement joins TRBV14 to TRBJ1-2; weak D call: TRBD1 (6 bases). CDR1 SGHDN and CDR2 FVKESK come from the germline V gene. With 1 base removed from V and 3 bases from J, the gap between germline ends came to 9 bases. CDR3 length: 14 residues. The CDR3 spells CASSQGWGHYGYTF. As DNA, the CDR3 is TGTGCCAGCAGCCAAGGCTGGGGGCACTATGGCTACACCTTC.

The J gene is TRBJ1-4, the V gene TRBV15; D gene ambiguous. The CDR3 runs 13 residues. Per the germline V gene, CDR1 is LNHNV and CDR2 is YYDKDF (reference sequence). Trimming stripped 5 bases from V and 5 bases from J, with 9 bases between. The CDR3 sequence: CATSRTRNEKLFF. CDR3 bases: TGTGCCACCAGCCGTACGAGGAATGAAAAACTGTTTTTT.

The J gene is TRBJ1-4, the V gene TRBV28, with 10 nucleotides matching TRBD1. In germline, CDR1 is MDHEN, CDR2 SYDVKM. Unmatched junction bases numbered 8, after V lost 3 bases and J lost 7 bases. The CDR3 consists of 16 residues. CDR3 in amino acids: CASSFPPGQGIEKLFF. As DNA, the CDR3 is TGTGCCAGCAGTTTCCCCCCGGGACAGGGGATTGAAAAACTGTTTTTT.

This chain uses TRBV11-3 with TRBJ2-3, with TRBD2 matching over 7 bases. CDR1 and CDR2 from the germline V gene are SGHNT and YENEEA. The CDR3 runs 16 residues. With 5 bases clipped from V and 0 bases from J, the junction kept 8 bases outside the gene matches. CDR3 loop: CASSPSGYSSTDTQYF. CDR3 nucleotides: TGTGCCAGCAGCCCTAGCGGATATTCTAGCACAGATACGCAGTATTTT.

The V and J genes are TRBV28 and TRBJ1-5; possibly TRBD1 for D (6 bases). The CDR3 spans 16 residues. V dropped 6 bases and J dropped 6 bases, with 21 bases sitting between them. Germline V gene lookup returns CDR1 MDHEN and CDR2 SYDVKM. The CDR3 DNA reads as TGTGCCAGCAGCCCCTCGGGGCCCCAGGGGAGTCAGCCCCAGCATTTT. Amino acids: CASSPSGPQGSQPQHF.

The chain carries TRBV6-1 and TRBJ1-1; 7 positions agree with TRBD1. Per germline, CDR1 MNHNS and CDR2 SASEGT. V dropped 0 bases and J dropped 6; count of bases not matched to a gene: 1. The CDR3 length is 13 residues. This CDR3 reads CASSEAGQSEAFF. The CDR3 DNA reads as TGTGCCAGCAGTGAAGCGGGACAGTCTGAAGCTTTCTTT.

The chain recombines TRBV30 with TRBJ1-2; tentative D call: TRBD1 (5 bases). V lost 6 bases, J lost 2 bases, and 13 bases lay in between. This CDR3 spans 13 amino acids. CDR1 and CDR2 (germline): GTSNPN, SVGIG (reference sequence). The chain's CDR3 is CACKDIVNYGYTF. The CDR3 nucleotides are TGTGCCTGCAAGGACATAGTCAACTATGGCTACACCTTC.

The chain uses TRBV9 and TRBJ1-2, with D maybe TRBD1 (5 bases). The CDR3 is made up of 15 amino acids. The V gene's germline CDR1 is SGDLS and CDR2 YYNGEE. Trimming took off 1 base at V and 4 bases at J, with 14 bases between the two ends. Here the CDR3 DNA reads TGTGCCAGCAGCGTAAGGCAGGGATTAGGCTATGGCTACACCTTC. It translates to CASSVRQGLGYGYTF.

This clone was recorded a few times. The J gene is TRBJ1-5, the V gene TRBV30; possibly TRBD1 for D (5 bases). The germline CDR1 and CDR2 sequences are GTSNPN and SVGIG (reference sequence). The CDR3 totals 13 residues. With 1 base removed from V and 8 bases from J, the gap between germline ends came to 12 bases. For the CDR3, the DNA is TGTGCCTGGAGTGACGGGGGGTTAGAGCCCCAGCATTTT. Amino acids: CAWSDGGLEPQHF.